This TCR beta chain was captured in a study of blood T cell repertoires in COVID-19. Assay used: immunoSEQ multiplex PCR; TCRdb lists only in-frame clones, some missing. This sample has around 250,000 clones, with 85% to 90% found just once. Among Cohort 3 donors, those recovered had two negative PCRs, clearance, or symptom resolution. The V and J ends lost 0 bases and 2 bases, in that order; junction bases with no gene match: 11. In germline, CDR1 is SGHRS, CDR2 YFSETQ. This CDR3 spans 18 amino acids. The V gene is TRBV5-1, the J gene TRBJ2-3; 8 positions match TRBD2. The TCR sequence derives from a man between 18 and 35 years old who had recovered from COVID-19. The sample consisted of PBMCs or T cells enriched from blood (not recorded which). The DNA for the CDR3 is TGCGCCAGCAGCTTGGGTTTACAGCGGGGGCTCAACACAGATACGCAGTATTTT. Translating gives CASSLGLQRGLNTDTQYF.